This T cell receptor (beta chain) emerged from a study of T cell responses to AZD1222 COVID-19 vaccine. Generated by immunoSEQ multiplex PCR, the TCRdb table keeps only in-frame clones and is missing some. The sample consists of some 140,000 clones, about 90% of them appearing once. The specimen was peripheral blood, collected on day 0 of AZD1222 vaccination. The source is an adult in good health.

CDR3 nucleotides: TGTGCCTGGAGTGGGAGGCGGAACAATCAGCCCCAGCATTTT. Encoded protein: CAWSGRRNNQPQHF. This chain joins TRBV30 and TRBJ1-5; D uncertain. CDR1 is GTSNPN, CDR2 SVGIG, per germline (reference sequence). V was trimmed by 1 base and J by 3 bases, leaving 10 bases between them. CDR3 length equals 14 residues.